This TCR beta chain was observed in a study of shared clonotypes between healthy human individuals (dated by TCRdb to between 2020 and 2021). Notes on the research overall: The cohort included a few men and two women between 18 and 49 years of age. Between about 0.85 and 9.5 billion PBMCs per donor were obtained by leukapheresis. Per donor, three plates each were used for CD4 naive and CD4 memory, two for CD8 naive, and one for CD8 memory. To increase sequencing depth and limit assay-specific biases, TCR repertoire library preparation and sequencing were carried out by different laboratories using diverse techniques. Blood TCR repertoires of roughly five healthy adults were deeply sequenced to estimate repertoire size and the extent of clonotype sharing between individuals. Summary of the overall study and its limitations: About 4.5% of naive CD4, 3.5% of naive CD8, around 2.3% of memory CD4, and about 0.4% of memory CD8 clonotypes were shared across a few donors. The genetic and exposure-history diversity represented was limited by the small number of donors. Naive subsets generally had larger estimated clonotype richness than memory subsets. Based on pairwise subsampling, the degree of clonotype sharing among donors was expected to be affected by sequencing depth. Incomplete sequencing was indicated by rarefaction of sorted-subset datasets, despite the large sequencing depth. Clonotypes shared by all four sorted-subset donors showed higher generation probabilities than non-shared clonotypes. Only blood was sampled, and tissue TCR repertoires likely differ from those in blood.

Using the deep immunoSEQ assay, multiplex PCR amplified TCR CDR3 regions from genomic DNA. Genomic DNA extracted from each cell subset was distributed evenly over all wells of several immunoSEQ 96-well plates, and each plate served as one replicate. For sorted subsets, each replicate PCR was loaded with roughly 200 ng genomic DNA, equivalent to 32,000 or so T cell genomes. The purified libraries were quantified using a Qubit 3.0 fluorometer, sized with a Bioanalyzer 2100, and then quantified again using the KAPA Library Quantification kit. Every immunoSEQ 96-well plate was sequenced on a dedicated single-read 150-cycle Illumina NextSeq 550 flow cell. Processing in the source paper ran as follows. Because the immunoSEQ output held only junctional sequences and lacked quality scores, the filtering could not match the filtering applied to full-length reads. Sequences were annotated with PyIR, a Python wrapper for IgBLAST v1.9, using IMGT germline references to assign V/J genes and CDR3. Reads with weak V/J assignments (E-value above 1e-6), missing CDR3, stop codons, out-of-frame junctions, or ambiguous translated residues were removed. V3J clonotypes were defined by identical inferred V gene, J gene, and CDR3 amino acid sequence. Percentage overlap between repertoires was computed as shared unique clonotypes divided by the size of the smaller repertoire. Repertoire richness was assessed with RTK rarefaction, the Chao1 estimator, and Recon v2.1 estimates of unobserved clonotypes. Generation probabilities for all TCRbeta clonotypes obtained by the gDNA method from several donors were computed using OLGA. The source is immuneACCESS, and TCRdb retained only in-frame sequences with V and J called. Part of the clones is not carried over; for the studies checked, unresolved V genes explain less than half of this, and the remainder is unexplained. That table gives V, J and clone size, and the DNA gave D and trimming. The sample yields 1.5 million to 2.5 million clones; over 85% were counted once. The ten top clones hold under 1.5% of the sample.

CD8 naive samples consisted of CD45RO-negative cells that were positively selected for CCR7, yielding a CD45RA+CCR7+ population without TemRA cells. Healthy HIV-negative adults with no recently reported acute infections or vaccinations were included as donors. Every donor was a Caucasian adult residing in Nashville, Tennessee, USA. Blood was collected by leukapheresis, and PBMCs were isolated by Ficoll-Histopaque density gradient centrifugation and then cryopreserved in liquid nitrogen vapor phase. Purity and quantity of every magnetically sorted T cell population were checked by analytical flow cytometry. From each sorted fraction, genomic DNA was isolated and quantified by UV absorbance on a Nanodrop 2000c. Points on this clone: It has no known antigen specificity. One base away there is no much larger clone; base qualities are not given.

The trim is 3 bases for V and 0 bases for J, with a gap of 15 bases between the germline ends. Based on the germline V gene, the CDR1 and CDR2 sequences are MGHRA and YSYEKL. From its cysteine to its phenylalanine, the CDR3 spans 17 amino acids. The CDR3 DNA has 51 bases and is translated from base 1. This receptor was identified in a man between 18 and 29 years old in good health. The chain employs TRBV4-1 and TRBJ1-3; too little of a D gene remains to name it. The sample taken for sequencing was naive CD8+ T cells sorted from blood. The intended sense of this specimen's cell subset or site label: CD45RA+CCR7+. The CDR3 reads as follows: CASSHGNLRDSGNTIYF. The bases are TGCGCCAGCAGCCACGGCAACTTGAGGGACTCTGGAAACACCATATATTTT.